Listed below are T cell receptor beta chains from one sample, sequenced in a study of cytomegalovirus exposure and HLA in healthy donors. The assay was immunoSEQ multiplex PCR, and TCRdb's table has in-frame clones only and misses some. Among more than 75,000 clones listed, 84% were seen once. Sequencing was performed on PBMCs. These receptors were obtained from a woman aged 18-35 years in good health and CMV-seropositive. Each CDR3 is given with its conserved first and last residue. Fields, in order: J gene, CDR3 length, D gene, V gene, clone size, CDR3 DNA, CDR3 protein. The D gene is left open where the match is weak. Clone size is not always given. Where it is, it says once, few, many or a class for expanded clones.

>TRBJ1-1|14|TRBD1|TRBV19|-
TGTGCCAGTAGTGTGACAGGGGGTGGCACTGAAGCTTTCTTT
CASSVTGGGTEAFF
>TRBJ2-7|13|TRBD1|TRBV9|-
TGTGCCAGCAGCAAGTCAGGGGGCCTCGAGCAGTACTTC
CASSKSGGLEQYF
>TRBJ2-3|16|TRBD1|TRBV25-1|-
TGTGCCAGCAGTGAAAGAGGACAGGAGCCCACAGATACGCAGTATTTT
CASSERGQEPTDTQYF
>TRBJ2-2|19|TRBD2|TRBV7-3|-
TGTGCCAGCAGCTCAAGGACTAGCGGGAGGGCCGTGGACACCGGGGAGCTGTTTTTT
CASSSRTSGRAVDTGELFF
>TRBJ2-1|14|TRBD2|TRBV9|-
TGTGCCAGCAGCGTATCCCCCGGGACTATCGAACGGTTCTTC
CASSVSPGTIERFF
>TRBJ2-7|13|TRBD1|TRBV6-5|-
TGTGCCAGCAGCTACAGGGGGACGTGGGAGCAGTACTTC
CASSYRGTWEQYF
>TRBJ1-6|14|-|TRBV5-6|-
TGTGCCAGCAGCTTGTCATCCATCAGGGGCCCCCTCCACTTT
CASSLSSIRGPLHF
>TRBJ1-5|15|TRBD1|TRBV18|-
TGTGCCAGCTCACCTCAGGGACAGGGCAATCAGCCCCAGCATTTT
CASSPQGQGNQPQHF
>TRBJ2-3|18|TRBD1|TRBV11-2|-
TGTGCCAGCAGCTCTGAAACAGGGGGCCGCTTCTTTTCAGATACGCAGTATTTT
CASSSETGGRFFSDTQYF
>TRBJ2-5|15|-|TRBV15|-
TGTGCCACCAGCAGAGATTCGGTGGGAGTGCAGACCCAGTACTTC
CATSRDSVGVQTQYF
>TRBJ2-7|15|TRBD2|TRBV6-5|-
TGTGCCAGCAGCTCCGCGAACCGGCGGGAGGGCGAGCAGTACTTC
CASSSANRREGEQYF
>TRBJ1-1|13|-|TRBV28|few
TGTGCCAGCAGTCCCCTAATGCGGACTGAAGCTTTCTTT
CASSPLMRTEAFF
>TRBJ2-5|16|-|TRBV18|-
TGTGCCAGCTCACCACCACCGAGCCTAGCGAAAGAGACCCAGTACTTC
CASSPPPSLAKETQYF
>TRBJ1-1|15|TRBD1|TRBV5-1|few
TGCGCCAGCAGCTTACCGGACAGGCGGTACACTGAAGCTTTCTTT
CASSLPDRRYTEAFF
>TRBJ2-3|17|TRBD2|TRBV5-1|-
TGCGCCAGCAGCTTGGGACTAGCGGGGGGGCGGACAGATACGCAGTATTTT
CASSLGLAGGRTDTQYF
>TRBJ2-1|16|TRBD2|TRBV28|-
TGTGCCAGCAGTTCCCTAAAGCGGGAAAAGCGCGATGAGCAGTTCTTC
CASSSLKREKRDEQFF
>TRBJ1-1|16|-|TRBV15|-
TGTGCCACCAGAAGAGTCGGGGTGTTCCCGTACACTGAAGCTTTCTTT
CATRRVGVFPYTEAFF
>TRBJ2-3|13|-|TRBV25-1|-
TGTGCCAGCAGTGGACACCGAACAGATACGCAGTATTTT
CASSGHRTDTQYF
>TRBJ1-1|15|-|TRBV5-6|few
TGTGCCAGCAGCTTGGCCCCAGGGGTCGGCACTGAAGCTTTCTTT
CASSLAPGVGTEAFF
>TRBJ2-5|13|-|TRBV15|-
TGTGCCACCAGCGGGGGAGGACTCCAGACCCAGTACTTC
CATSGGGLQTQYF
>TRBJ1-5|18|-|TRBV7-8|-
TGTGCCAGCAGCTTACGGGACACGATAATAAATAGCAATCAGCCCCAGCATTTT
CASSLRDTIINSNQPQHF
>TRBJ2-7|14|-|TRBV28|once
TGTGCCAGCAGTCAGGGGGGACTCCTCTACGAGCAGTACTTC
CASSQGGLLYEQYF
>TRBJ2-1|13|-|TRBV2|-
TGTGCCAGCAGTGTTAGACAGATCAATGAGCAGTTCTTC
CASSVRQINEQFF
>TRBJ2-3|16|-|TRBV30|-
TGTGCCTGGAGTGCACCTACAGGGTTGAGGGGAGATACGCAGTATTTT
CAWSAPTGLRGDTQYF
>TRBJ2-5|13|-|TRBV25-1|-
TGTGCCAGCTCCCCGAGGAGGGAAGAGACCCAGTACTTC
CASSPRREETQYF
>TRBJ2-7|16|-|TRBV7-2|-
TGTGCCAGCAGCTCCACCCGCCGGGTAGGTTCCTCCGAGCAGTACTTC
CASSSTRRVGSSEQYF
>TRBJ2-5|12|-|TRBV30|-
TGTGCCTGGAGTGTACAAAGAGAGACCCAGTACTTC
CAWSVQRETQYF
>TRBJ2-2|17|-|TRBV7-9|once
TGTGCCAGCCGCTATTGGGGGCCTAGTTCGAACACCGGGGAGCTGTTTTTT
CASRYWGPSSNTGELFF